The clone carrying this T cell receptor (beta chain) occurred a few times. Its target is unknown. Since all of the isolated RNA was reverse transcribed, expressed TCRB transcripts were what got sequenced. The table came from immunoSEQ multiplex PCR; TCRdb's copy has only in-frame clones and leaves some out. The table lists 550,000 to 850,000 clones, over 10% of them singletons. CDR3 length: 15 amino acids. Germline-derived CDR1 and CDR2 are SGHRS and YFSETQ. V was clipped by 4 bases and J by 2 bases; unmatched bases: 9. This entry belongs to a study of beta chain features in type 1 diabetes. Study results and caveats: Shorter TCRB CDR3s, moderately but significantly so, marked every one of the four CD4+ subsets in Type 1 diabetes patients.

The sequencing input was naive CD4+ T cells from blood. This receptor was obtained from a man between 18 and 29 years old with type 1 diabetes. The chain recombines TRBV5-1 with TRBJ2-7; 7 bases map to TRBD2. This CDR3 is CASSPGGFRAYEQYF. In DNA form, the CDR3 reads TGCGCCAGCAGCCCCGGGGGGTTTAGGGCCTACGAGCAGTACTTC.